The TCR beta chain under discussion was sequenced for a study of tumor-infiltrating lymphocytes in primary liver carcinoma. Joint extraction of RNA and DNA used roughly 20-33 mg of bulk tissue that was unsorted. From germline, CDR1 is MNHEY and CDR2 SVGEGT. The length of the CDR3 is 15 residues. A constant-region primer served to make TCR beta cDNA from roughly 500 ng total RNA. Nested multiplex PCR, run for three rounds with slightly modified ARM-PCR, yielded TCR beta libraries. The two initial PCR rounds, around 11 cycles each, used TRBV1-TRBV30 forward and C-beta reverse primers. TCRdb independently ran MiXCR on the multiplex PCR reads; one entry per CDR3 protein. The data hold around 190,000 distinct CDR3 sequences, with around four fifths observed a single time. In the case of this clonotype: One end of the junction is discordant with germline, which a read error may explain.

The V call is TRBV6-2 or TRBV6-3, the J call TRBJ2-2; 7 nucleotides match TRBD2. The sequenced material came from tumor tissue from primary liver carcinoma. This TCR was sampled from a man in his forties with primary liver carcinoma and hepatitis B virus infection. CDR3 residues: CATSWAASNSGELSF. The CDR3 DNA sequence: TGTGCCACCAGTTGGGCAGCCTCGAACAGCGGGGAGCTGTCTTTT.